This T cell receptor (beta chain) appears in the sequencing data of a study of long-term antiretroviral therapy in people with HIV. This was the immunoSEQ v3.0 assay at survey level. Assay: immunoSEQ multiplex PCR; the TCRdb copy retains only in-frame clones and omits some. The sample has about 30,000 clones, just under 90% seen once. About this clone itself: Antigen: not known.

Whole-study findings and limits: Upon ART, diversity increased but remained lower than transplant donor controls.

This clonotype originated in a man aged 45 to 65 with HIV. Sequencing used unsorted PBMCs, obtained 3.2 years before starting antiretroviral therapy.

The CDR3 reads CSARYNEQFF. CDR3 nucleotides: TGCAGTGCCCGATACAATGAGCAGTTCTTC. The V gene is TRBV20-1, the J gene TRBJ2-1; D unclear. The CDR3 runs to 10 residues. Germline CDR1 DFQATT, CDR2 SNEGSKA (reference sequence). The V end lost 6 bases, the J end lost 4 bases, and 4 bases lay between the germline ends.